These 10 T cell receptor beta chains came from one sample sequenced in a study of regulatory T cells in long-lasting Graves disease. As for time point: newly diagnosed GD, antithyroid drugs for less than 3 months. Making the TCR library involved RNA that had been extracted from PBMCs. Arm-PCR with iRepertoire HTBI primers amplified the CDR3 regions for these TCR beta libraries. TCRdb passed the multiplex PCR reads through MiXCR, listing each CDR3 protein once. Of around 450,000 distinct CDR3 sequences listed, about 15% were seen once; the top ten hold 16%. The same sample was also used in a study of T cells in Graves' hyperthyroidism and ophthalmopathy.

The sequenced sample was peripheral blood mononuclear cells (PBMCs), obtained at new diagnosis, from a patient treated with antithyroid drugs. Every receptor here comes from a woman in her twenties or thirties with Graves disease.

The chain joins TRBV3-1 to TRBJ2-3; weak D call: TRBD1 (6 bases). The length of the CDR3 is 17 residues. Looked up from germline, CDR1 is LGHDT and CDR2 is YNNKEL (reference sequence). Trimming shortened V by 4 bases and J by 0 bases, and 17 bases separated the two germline ends. CDR3 bases: TGTGCCAGCAGCCTGTCCGGGACAAAACCTAGCACAGATACGCAGTATTTT. Translated, it gives CASSLSGTKPSTDTQYF.

This clonotype was detected many times. The chain employs TRBV28 and TRBJ2-7; unclear D gene. V was cut by 5 bases and J by 5 bases, with 13 bases left in between. The germline gives CDR1 MDHEN, CDR2 SYDVKM. This CDR3 has 13 residues. CDR3 DNA: TGTGCCAGCAGTCCCGGTGGGTGGGACGAGCAGTACTTC. It is translated as CASSPGGWDEQYF. The variable domain in full, with the rest retrieved from reference TRBV28 and TRBJ2-7, is DVKVTQSSRYLVKRTGEKVFLECVQDMDHENMFWYRQDPGLGLRLIYFSYDVKMKEKGDIPEGYSVSREKKERFSLILESASTNQTSMYLCASSPGGWDEQYFGPGTRLTVT.

This clonotype has at least ten counts. This sequence joins TRBV30 and TRBJ1-6; D is unresolved. V gave up 2 bases and J gave up 5 bases, with 13 bases separating them. This CDR3 has 15 amino acids. Germline V gives CDR1 GTSNPN, CDR2 SVGIG (reference sequence). The CDR3 region is CAWSLGPVNNSPLHF. In nucleotides, the CDR3 is TGTGCCTGGAGTCTTGGACCCGTAAATAATTCACCCCTCCACTTT.

There are many counts of this clonotype. V is TRBV7-9 and J is TRBJ2-3; TRBD2 is a possible D gene (6 bases). Germline CDR1 and CDR2: SEHNR and FQNEAQ (reference sequence). The CDR3 loop spans 16 amino acids. V was shortened by 5 bases and J by 4 bases, with 19 bases between the two germline ends. The CDR3 sequence: CASSARHGRGADTQYF. CDR3 DNA: TGTGCCAGCAGCGCAAGGCACGGGAGAGGGGCAGATACGCAGTATTTT.

This clonotype was observed many times. This rearrangement joins TRBV6-9 to TRBJ2-3, with D uncertain. Per germline, CDR1 MNHGY and CDR2 SVAAGI. V was trimmed by 3 bases and J by 4 bases, leaving 11 bases between them. The CDR3 is 14 residues long. The DNA for the CDR3 is TGTGCCAGCAGTTACAGACAATTAGCAGATACGCAGTATTTT. Translating it yields CASSYRQLADTQYF.

A few counts support this clonotype. This may be a read error: a much more frequent sequence differs by one nucleotide. The CDR3: CASSQAGTRVLPSAEQYF. The CDR3, as DNA: TGTGCCAGCAGCCAAGCCGGGACTCGCGTCCTACCTTCGGCCGAGCAGTACTTC. The chain is built from TRBV3-1 and TRBJ2-7, with D perhaps TRBD2 (6 bases). This CDR3 comprises 18 residues. Trimming pared 1 base from V and 6 bases from J, leaving 25 bases between. CDR1 LGHDT and CDR2 YNNKEL come from the germline V gene (reference sequence).

In the case of this clonotype: A much larger clone differs from this one at a single base, so this may be a read error. DNA for the CDR3: TGTGCCAGCAGCCTGCCCTACAATGAGCAGTACTTC. Protein product: CASSLPYNEQYF. V gene TRBV5-5 combines with J gene TRBJ2-5; D ambiguous. Trimming cost V 4 bases and J 11 bases, with 15 bases left between them. Looked up from germline, CDR1 is SGHKS and CDR2 is YYEKEE (reference sequence). The CDR3 is 12 residues long. The full variable domain, with the rest looked up from reference TRBV5-5 and TRBJ2-5, is DAGVTQSPTHLIKTRGQQVTLRCSPISGHKSVSWYQQVLGQGPQFIFQYYEKEERGRGNFPDRFSARQFPNYSSELNVNALLLGDSALYLCASSLPYNEQYFGPGTRLLVL.

As to this clonotype: This clone may be a read error of a much larger clone one base away. The rearrangement links TRBV5-4 to TRBJ2-1; TRBD2 is a possible D gene (6 bases). The CDR3 loop spans 15 amino acids. The germline gives CDR1 SGHNT, CDR2 YYREEE (reference sequence). Trimming stripped 0 bases from V and 6 bases from J, with 13 bases between. The DNA for the CDR3 is TGTGCCAGCAGCTTGGATCGACTAGGGGTCAATGAGCAGTTCTTC. Protein sequence: CASSLDRLGVNEQFF.

J is TRBJ1-2 and V is TRBV6-1; 7 nucleotides match TRBD1. The trim removed 7 bases at V and 7 bases at J, leaving 21 bases unmatched. Germline V gives CDR1 MNHNS, CDR2 SASEGT. The CDR3 loop spans 17 amino acids. The CDR3 coding sequence is TGTGCCAGCACCTCTGGGCGAGGGGGCACCTATACGCCTGGCTACACCTTC. It encodes CASTSGRGGTYTPGYTF.

The table lists this clonotype with many counts. V is TRBV27 and J is TRBJ1-4, with unresolved D. The CDR3 is 13 amino acids. The germline V gene has CDR1 MNHEY and CDR2 SMNVEV (reference sequence). The V and J ends lost 6 bases and 5 bases respectively, with 10 bases between them. Here the CDR3 reads CASRKGPNEKLFF. The CDR3 region has the DNA TGTGCCAGCAGAAAAGGGCCGAATGAAAAACTGTTTTTT.